The rows below give T cell receptor beta chains drawn from one sample of a study of blood T cell repertoires in COVID-19. Only in-frame clones appear in the TCRdb table, and some are missing; sequencing was by immunoSEQ multiplex PCR. Among tens of thousands of clones listed, 88% were seen once. The material sequenced was peripheral blood. Every receptor here comes from a woman in her forties or fifties with active or convalescent COVID-19. Both conserved end residues are part of each CDR3. D genes are given only for firm matches. Clone size appears in some rows only: once, few, many, or a class for an expanded clone.

J gene,CDR3 length,clone size,V gene,D gene,CDR3 protein,CDR3 DNA
TRBJ2-1,14,.,TRBV3-1/TRBV3-2,TRBD2,CASSQYGRAYEQFF,TGTGCCAGCAGCCAATACGGGAGGGCCTATGAGCAGTTCTTC
TRBJ1-2,14,.,TRBV10-3,.,CAISERPDINGYTF,TGTGCCATCAGTGAAAGGCCGGACATCAATGGCTACACCTTC
TRBJ2-2,13,.,TRBV24-1,.,CATSPRETGELFF,TGTGCCACCAGTCCCAGGGAAACCGGGGAGCTGTTTTTT
TRBJ2-3,13,.,TRBV19,.,CASNSPQGDTQYF,TGTGCCAGTAATAGCCCCCAGGGAGATACGCAGTATTTT
TRBJ1-6,15,once,TRBV2,.,CASSTRDGVGSPLHF,TGTGCCAGCAGTACCAGGGATGGGGTTGGTTCACCCCTCCACTTT
TRBJ2-7,14,once,TRBV11-2,.,CASSLSQGSYEQYF,TGTGCCAGCAGCTTAAGCCAGGGATCCTACGAGCAGTACTTC
TRBJ1-1,18,.,TRBV18,TRBD1,CASSPPSGTGAMNTEAFF,TGTGCCAGCTCACCACCGTCCGGGACAGGGGCTATGAACACTGAAGCTTTCTTT
TRBJ1-1,14,.,TRBV19,TRBD1,CASSIYRGQTEAFF,TGTGCCAGTAGTATATACAGGGGGCAGACTGAAGCTTTCTTT
TRBJ1-2,15,.,TRBV6-1,.,CASSEAPYSNYGYTF,TGTGCCAGCAGTGAAGCGCCTTACAGCAACTATGGCTACACCTTC
TRBJ2-3,13,.,TRBV5-5,TRBD1,CASSSTGGDTQYF,TGTGCCAGCAGCTCAACAGGGGGTGATACGCAGTATTTT
TRBJ1-5,14,few,TRBV6-5,.,CASRIRLTLQPQHF,TGTGCCAGCAGGATCAGGTTGACCCTTCAGCCCCAGCATTTT
TRBJ2-6,18,.,TRBV7-9,.,CASSPIPWGRSGANVLTF,TGTGCCAGCAGCCCCATCCCGTGGGGCCGCTCTGGGGCCAACGTCCTGACTTTC
TRBJ2-5,14,.,TRBV19,TRBD1,CASMRTGGMETQYF,TGTGCCAGTATGAGGACAGGGGGCATGGAGACCCAGTACTTC
TRBJ1-2,12,.,TRBV2,TRBD1,CASREGAVGYTF,TGTGCCAGCAGGGAGGGGGCTGTTGGCTACACCTTC
TRBJ2-7,14,.,TRBV11-2,.,CASSLGREHYEQYF,TGTGCCAGCAGCTTGGGCAGGGAACACTACGAGCAGTACTTC
TRBJ2-4,16,few,TRBV6-5,.,CASSYSGLAAKNIQYF,TGTGCCAGCAGTTACTCTGGGCTTGCAGCCAAAAACATTCAGTACTTC
TRBJ1-2,14,.,TRBV6-5,.,CASRPDRGSYGYTF,TGTGCCAGCAGACCCGATAGGGGGAGCTATGGCTACACCTTC
TRBJ2-1,16,once,TRBV18,.,CASSPTGVILHNEQFF,TGTGCCAGCTCACCAACGGGGGTTATTTTACACAATGAGCAGTTCTTC
TRBJ2-2,23,.,TRBV21-1,.,CASSRRGWTMERGLTQNTGELFF,TGTGCCAGCAGTCGAAGGGGGTGGACTATGGAGCGGGGCCTAACTCAGAACACCGGGGAGCTGTTTTTT
TRBJ2-1,14,.,TRBV13,TRBD2,CASSLAGGTNEQFF,TGTGCCAGCAGCTTAGCGGGAGGTACCAATGAGCAGTTCTTC
TRBJ1-3,15,once,TRBV7-9,TRBD1,CASSSTGTVGNTIYF,TGTGCCAGCAGCTCCACGGGGACAGTTGGAAACACCATATATTTT
TRBJ2-1,14,.,TRBV28,.,CASSPPTGYNEQFF,TGTGCCAGCAGTCCTCCGACAGGTTACAATGAGCAGTTCTTC
TRBJ2-7,15,.,TRBV5-1,.,CASSFGTGAGYEQYF,TGCGCCAGCAGCTTTGGGACGGGAGCCGGTTACGAGCAGTACTTC
TRBJ1-2,15,few,TRBV27,TRBD1,CASSPGTGGNYGYTF,TGTGCCAGCAGTCCCGGGACAGGGGGTAACTATGGCTACACCTTC
TRBJ2-7,14,once,TRBV11-2,.,CASSFGSQTYEQYF,TGTGCCAGCAGCTTCGGGAGCCAGACCTACGAGCAGTACTTC
TRBJ2-5,14,.,TRBV19,TRBD1,CASSRQQGSETQYF,TGTGCCAGTAGTCGGCAACAGGGGTCGGAGACCCAGTACTTC